Below are 22 T cell receptor beta chains sequenced from a single sample in a study of cytomegalovirus exposure and HLA in healthy donors. Primers for the PCR totalled 60 Vbeta and 13 Jbeta. Some clones are missing from TCRdb's copy, which holds only in-frame ones; the method was immunoSEQ multiplex PCR. The table records 150,000 to 160,000 clones, around 84% of them present only once. Sequences were obtained from PBMCs. These receptors were taken from a young woman in good health and CMV-seronegative.

V usage is TRBV5-1 and J usage is TRBJ2-5; the match to TRBD2 covers 15 bases. Germline CDR1 reads SGHRS; CDR2 reads YFSETQ. The CDR3 length is 15 residues. The junction had 3 bases not matched to a gene; V was cut back by 4 bases and J by 5 bases. In DNA, the CDR3 is TGCGCCAGCAGCCCCGGACTAGCGGGAGGGGAGACCCAGTACTTC. Protein product: CASSPGLAGGETQYF.

The V gene is TRBV9, the J gene TRBJ2-5; TRBD1 aligns across 10 bases. CDR1 and CDR2 (germline): SGDLS, YYNGEE. The length of the CDR3 is 19 residues. V shed 3 bases and J 10 bases; nucleotides not matched to a gene: 24. DNA of the CDR3: TGTGCCAGCAGCGAGAGGGACAGGGGTGGCGATTGGCGGGAAGCGGTCCAGTACTTC. Its protein is CASSERDRGGDWREAVQYF.

The chain links TRBV2 to TRBJ1-1, with D tentatively TRBD1 (6 bases). Germline values: CDR1 SNHLY, CDR2 FYNNEI. V lost 8 bases and J 4 bases, leaving 14 bases between the germline ends. The CDR3 has 13 amino acids. The CDR3 here is CASETGLFTEAFF. The CDR3 bases are TGTGCCAGCGAAACAGGGTTATTCACTGAAGCTTTCTTT.

This rearrangement joins TRBV9 to TRBJ2-5; 11 bases line up with TRBD2. J was trimmed by 4 bases and V by 2 bases; bases with no gene match: 4. The CDR3 consists of 15 residues. The germline gives CDR1 SGDLS, CDR2 YYNGEE. The CDR3 is CASSVSGGAGETQYF. CDR3 nucleotides: TGTGCCAGCAGCGTTAGCGGGGGGGCCGGAGAGACCCAGTACTTC.

This clone came up once. The gene calls are TRBV4-3 and TRBJ1-1; maybe TRBD1 (5 bases). The CDR3 runs 15 residues. The V end was cut by 0 bases, the J end by 3 bases, with 11 bases between. Germline-derived CDR1 and CDR2 are LGHNA and YSLEER. CDR3 sequence: CASSQDQGADTEAFF. CDR3 in DNA: TGCGCCAGCAGCCAAGATCAGGGTGCGGACACTGAAGCTTTCTTT.

This clone occurred a few times. The chain joins TRBV7-9 to TRBJ1-3; D is uncertain. CDR3 size: 14 residues. V was clipped by 5 bases and J by 2 bases, with 10 bases between them. Germline CDR1 and CDR2: SEHNR and FQNEAQ (reference sequence). The CDR3 bases are TGTGCCAGCAGCCTCATCAGAACTGGAAACACCATATATTTT. This encodes CASSLIRTGNTIYF.

V and J are TRBV11-2 and TRBJ1-5, with a tentative D call TRBD1 (5 bases). This CDR3 is 16 amino acids long. The germline CDR1 and CDR2 sequences are SGHAT and FQNNGV. V lost 1 base, J lost 1 base, and 11 bases lay in between. CDR3 sequence: CASSLGRGRSNQPQHF. CDR3 coding DNA: TGTGCCAGCAGCTTAGGAAGGGGTCGAAGCAATCAGCCCCAGCATTTT.

The chain has TRBV10-3 and TRBJ2-1; 12 nucleotides match TRBD2. Germline V gives CDR1 ENHRY, CDR2 SYGVKD. The V gene end was trimmed by 6 bases and the J gene end by 10 bases; junction bases not matched to a gene: 4. The CDR3 consists of 13 residues. In DNA form, the CDR3 reads TGTGCCATCAGCGCTGGACTAGCGGGGGAGCAGTTCTTC. Translating gives CAISAGLAGEQFF.

The chain employs TRBV10-3 and TRBJ2-5; unclear D gene. The J call may not be correct, given that the DNA end is closer to TRBJ2-7. The germline CDR1 and CDR2 sequences are ENHRY and SYGVKD. The CDR3 loop spans 11 amino acids. The CDR3 nucleotides are TGTGCCATCAGTGATGTTTACGAGCAGTACTTC. Translation: CAISDVYEQYF.

V gene TRBV7-2 combines with J gene TRBJ2-6; 13 bases match TRBD2. Germline assignment: CDR1 SGHTA and CDR2 FQGNSA. The CDR3 consists of 17 residues. Unmatched junction bases numbered 5, after V lost 6 bases and J lost 3 bases. The CDR3 sequence: CASRLAGGRRGANVLTF. The CDR3 nucleotides are TGTGCCAGCAGACTAGCGGGGGGGCGTCGTGGGGCCAACGTCCTGACTTTC.

The V and J genes are TRBV7-2 and TRBJ2-7; 7 bases match TRBD2. CDR1 and CDR2 from the germline V gene are SGHTA and FQGNSA. The CDR3 totals 15 residues. The V segment lost 5 bases and the J segment 2 bases; nucleotides outside the gene matches: 9. The CDR3 sequence: CASSLTGGSAYEQYF. CDR3 sequence (DNA): TGTGCCAGCAGCCTCACGGGCGGGAGCGCCTACGAGCAGTACTTC. Full variable domain (outside the CDR3, taken from reference TRBV7-2 and TRBJ2-7): GAGVSQSPSNKVTEKGKDVELRCDPISGHTALYWYRQSLGQGLEFLIYFQGNSAPDKSGLPSDRFSAERTGGSVSTLTIQRTQQEDSAVYLCASSLTGGSAYEQYFGPGTRLTVT.

The chain carries TRBV5-1 and TRBJ2-7; D ambiguous. CDR3 length: 15 residues. Between the trimmed V and J ends, which lost 0 bases and 3 bases, there was a span of 13 bases. From germline, CDR1 is SGHRS and CDR2 YFSETQ. The CDR3: CASSLEQLRGYEQYF. The CDR3 nucleotides read TGCGCCAGCAGCTTGGAGCAGCTCAGAGGCTACGAGCAGTACTTC.

The rearrangement uses TRBV28 and TRBJ2-7; weak D call: TRBD2 (5 bases). Germline V CDR1 and CDR2: MDHEN, SYDVKM. This CDR3 region has 14 residues. Trimming pared 5 bases from V and 7 bases from J, leaving 18 bases between. The CDR3 sequence: CASSIALLTREQYF. The CDR3 DNA sequence: TGTGCCAGCAGTATTGCGCTACTCACTAGAGAGCAGTACTTC.

The chain combines TRBV19 with TRBJ2-2; TRBD1 aligns across 10 bases. This CDR3 is built from 13 residues. Per germline, CDR1 LNHDA and CDR2 SQIVND (reference sequence). The trim removed 10 bases at V and 6 bases at J, leaving 5 bases unmatched. The CDR3 here is CATADRGSGELFF. The CDR3 DNA reads TGTGCCACCGCGGACAGGGGGTCCGGGGAGCTGTTTTTT.

The chain recombines TRBV15 with TRBJ1-1; 8 bases map to TRBD1. The CDR3 has 14 residues. Germline V gives CDR1 LNHNV, CDR2 YYDKDF (reference sequence). V trimming: 2 bases; J trimming: 8 bases; junction bases outside the gene matches: 7. In DNA, the CDR3 is TGTGCCACCAGCAGAAGACAGGGGACGGGCGAAGCTTTCTTT. The encoded protein is CATSRRQGTGEAFF.

Only a few counts were recorded for this clone. The chain uses TRBV9 and TRBJ2-3; D perhaps matches TRBD2 (6 bases). In germline, CDR1 is SGDLS, CDR2 YYNGEE. Between the trimmed V and J ends, which lost 7 bases and 0 bases, there was a span of 12 bases. CDR3 length: 14 residues. The CDR3: CASQRGGSTDTQYF. CDR3 nucleotides: TGTGCCAGCCAGCGTGGGGGGAGCACAGATACGCAGTATTTT.

The V and J genes are TRBV7-2 and TRBJ2-1; 8 bases are shared with TRBD1. Germline V gene data show CDR1 as SGHTA and CDR2 as FQGNSA. The CDR3 totals 14 residues. Germline trimming cut 8 bases from V and 3 bases from J; bases unmatched to any gene: 6. The CDR3 spells CASGRTGHYNEQFF. The CDR3, as DNA: TGTGCCAGCGGAAGGACAGGGCACTACAATGAGCAGTTCTTC.

The V and J genes are TRBV7-2 and TRBJ2-3; 9 bases agree with TRBD2. Germline CDR1 is SGHTA and CDR2 is FQGNSA. There are 18 residues in the CDR3. V shed 4 bases, J shed 0 bases, and the junction held 11 bases outside the gene matches. CDR3 nucleotide sequence: TGTGCCAGCAGCTCAAGAATTGCGGGGGGGCCTAGCACAGATACGCAGTATTTT. This encodes CASSSRIAGGPSTDTQYF.

V is TRBV15 and J is TRBJ1-5; 7 positions match TRBD1. The CDR3 has 14 amino acids. Germline CDR1 and CDR2: LNHNV and YYDKDF (reference sequence). V dropped 6 bases and J dropped 5; count of bases not matched to a gene: 7. CDR3 loop: CATRGQVGDQPQHF. The DNA for the CDR3 is TGTGCCACCAGAGGACAGGTCGGGGATCAGCCCCAGCATTTT. The variable domain in full, completed from reference TRBV15 and TRBJ1-5, reads DAMVIQNPRYQVTQFGKPVTLSCSQTLNHNVMYWYQQKSSQAPKLLFHYYDKDFNNEADTPDNFQSRRPNTSFCFLDIRSPGLGDTAMYLCATRGQVGDQPQHFGDGTRLSIL.

The CDR3 loop is CASSLTDNSNQPQHF. The CDR3 region has the DNA TGTGCCAGCTCGCTGACAGACAATAGCAATCAGCCCCAGCATTTT. The chain employs TRBV18 and TRBJ1-5; tentative D call: TRBD1 (5 bases). CDR1 is KGHSH, CDR2 LQKENI, per germline. Trimming pared 6 bases from V and 0 bases from J, leaving 12 bases between. This CDR3 is 15 amino acids long.

The V and J genes are TRBV5-1 and TRBJ2-5, with 8 bases matching TRBD1. The J call could be wrong; TRBJ2-7 is a better fit for the DNA end. In germline, CDR1 is SGHRS, CDR2 YFSETQ. The CDR3 runs to 14 residues. The chain's CDR3 is CASSFQGASYEQYF. The CDR3 DNA sequence: TGCGCCAGCAGCTTCCAGGGGGCTTCCTACGAGCAGTACTTC.

The chain carries TRBV9 and TRBJ2-7; perhaps TRBD1 as D (6 bases). The CDR3 contains 17 residues. In germline, CDR1 is SGDLS, CDR2 YYNGEE. V lost 0 bases and J 5 bases, leaving 21 bases between the germline ends. The DNA of the CDR3 is TGTGCCAGCAGCGTAGCTGACGAGGGACACCCGAGGAACGAGCAGTACTTC. It yields the protein CASSVADEGHPRNEQYF.